This TCR beta chain was sequenced in a study of control samples from healthy donors and cancer patients. Assay used: immunoSEQ multiplex PCR; TCRdb lists only in-frame clones, some missing. The sample carries fewer than 200,000 clones, 90% recorded once. CDR1 and CDR2 (germline): SEHNR, FQNEAQ (reference sequence). The CDR3 length is 12 residues. About this clone itself: The germline gene is not matched at one end of the junction; a read error may be the cause.

The sequence was collected from a woman between 50 and 59 years old in good health. Sample: blood. V gene TRBV7-9 combines with J gene TRBJ2-7, with 8 nucleotides matching TRBD2. This CDR3 is CASSRTSREAVF. CDR3 nucleotides: TGTGCCAGCAGCCGGACTAGCCGTGAAGCAGTCTTC.